This entry lists 17 T cell receptor beta chains sequenced from one sample in a study of shared clonotypes between healthy human individuals. Libraries were prepared by immunoSEQ multiplex PCR; TCRdb keeps only in-frame clonotypes and omits some of them. The sample contains 650,000 to 700,000 clones, about 92% of which appear only once. The specimen was memory CD8+ T cells from PBMCs. Described subset: CD45RO+ cells pooled with CCR7-negative TemRA cells. The receptor set was obtained from a man aged 18 to 29 in good health. Some clones in this sample may be carry-over from other donors' samples.

This clone appeared once. This chain joins TRBV11-2 and TRBJ1-1; D may be TRBD1 (5 bases). V gave up 5 bases and J gave up 5 bases, with 21 bases separating them. Germline-derived CDR1 and CDR2 are SGHAT and FQNNGV. CDR3 size: 16 residues. Written as DNA, the CDR3 is TGTGCCAGCAGCCCCTGGGTGCGGGGGGAAGGGACTGAAGCTTTCTTT. Translated, it gives CASSPWVRGEGTEAFF.

V is TRBV5-1 and J is TRBJ1-1; maybe TRBD1 (5 bases). The CDR3 spans 14 residues. The germline V gene has CDR1 SGHRS and CDR2 YFSETQ. Trimming removed 3 bases at V and 6 bases at J, with 15 bases between. The CDR3 DNA reads TGCGCCAGCAGCTCATCACAGGTATCTCCTGAAGCTTTCTTT. This encodes CASSSSQVSPEAFF.

V gene TRBV5-1 combines with J gene TRBJ2-5; D gene uncertain. V lost 0 bases, J lost 1 base, and 7 bases lay in between. The CDR3 is 14 residues long. Germline-derived CDR1 and CDR2 are SGHRS and YFSETQ. The CDR3 DNA reads as TGCGCCAGCAGCTTGGCGGCAATCCAAGAGACCCAGTACTTC. This translates into CASSLAAIQETQYF.

The chain carries TRBV27 and TRBJ2-1; 8 bases line up with TRBD2. This CDR3 is built from 14 residues. V gave up 8 bases and J gave up 2 bases; unmatched junction bases: 5. CDR1 and CDR2 (germline): MNHEY, SMNVEV (reference sequence). CDR3 region: CASATSGAYNEQFF. DNA of the CDR3: TGTGCCAGCGCTACTAGCGGCGCCTACAATGAGCAGTTCTTC.

The genes are TRBV7-8 and TRBJ1-1; D uncertain. Trimming took 0 bases from V and 5 from J, leaving 10 bases between them. Germline lookup yields CDR1 SGHVS and CDR2 FQNEAQ. This CDR3 contains 14 residues. The CDR3 spells CASSLAEDGTEAFF. CDR3 sequence (DNA): TGTGCCAGCAGCTTAGCGGAGGACGGAACTGAAGCTTTCTTT.

This chain uses TRBV5-6 with TRBJ2-2; no clear D gene. V lost 4 bases to trimming and J lost 4 bases, with 11 bases between them. CDR3 size: 14 residues. CDR1 and CDR2 (germline): SGHDT, YYEEEE. The CDR3 DNA reads as TGTGCCAGCAGCGTTGCCTTCGGCACCGGGGAGCTGTTTTTT. As protein: CASSVAFGTGELFF.

The chain joins TRBV13 to TRBJ2-7; D call uncertain. CDR3 length: 14 amino acids. The germline V gene encodes CDR1 PRHDT and CDR2 FYEKMQ (reference sequence). Trimming cost V 5 bases and J 3 bases, with 14 bases left between them. In DNA form, the CDR3 reads TGTGCCAGCAGCCTAAGAACGGCTCACTACGAGCAGTACTTC. This gives the protein CASSLRTAHYEQYF.

This chain joins TRBV30 and TRBJ2-4; tentatively, D is TRBD1 (6 bases). From germline, CDR1 is GTSNPN and CDR2 SVGIG (reference sequence). Trimming removed 3 bases from V and 5 bases from J, with 11 bases in between. There are 13 residues in the CDR3. The CDR3 sequence: CAWSRGRENIQYF. The CDR3 DNA follows: TGTGCCTGGAGCAGGGGAAGAGAAAACATTCAGTACTTC. Full variable domain (outside the CDR3, taken from reference TRBV30 and TRBJ2-4): SQTIHQWPATLVQPVGSPLSLECTVEGTSNPNLYWYRQAAGRGLQLLFYSVGIGQISSEVPQNLSASRPQDRQFILSSKKLLLSDSGFYLCAWSRGRENIQYFGAGTRLSVL.

V and J are TRBV2 and TRBJ1-2; 10 bases map to TRBD1. J lost 4 bases, V lost 8 bases, and 7 bases had no gene match. In germline, CDR1 is SNHLY, CDR2 FYNNEI. CDR3 size: 14 residues. Here the CDR3 reads CASDSRDRGYGYTF. As DNA, the CDR3 is TGTGCCAGCGATTCACGGGACAGGGGCTATGGCTACACCTTC.

The rearrangement uses TRBV2 and TRBJ1-1, with 7 bases that match TRBD1. V trimming: 7 bases; J trimming: 8 bases; junction bases outside the gene matches: 7. CDR3 length: 12 amino acids. Germline V gives CDR1 SNHLY, CDR2 FYNNEI. The CDR3 bases are TGTGCCAGCAACCAGGGGGTAACCGAAGCTTTCTTT. Its translation is CASNQGVTEAFF.

This clone has just one count. The V call is TRBV7-9, the J call TRBJ1-5, with 8 bases matching TRBD1. Losses at the gene ends were 5 bases for V and 2 bases for J; bases not matched to a gene: 2. This CDR3 spans 14 amino acids. Germline CDR1 SEHNR, CDR2 FQNEAQ (reference sequence). CDR3: CASSATGGNQPQHF. The CDR3, as DNA: TGTGCCAGCAGCGCGACAGGGGGCAATCAGCCCCAGCATTTT.

The sample holds one count of this clone. This chain joins TRBV7-9 and TRBJ2-7, with D unclear. The V and J ends lost 0 bases and 4 bases respectively, with 10 bases between them. Germline CDR1 is SEHNR and CDR2 is FQNEAQ (reference sequence). The length of the CDR3 is 14 residues. CDR3 protein: CASSLALTGYEQYF. The CDR3, as DNA: TGTGCCAGCAGCTTAGCGCTGACCGGGTACGAGCAGTACTTC.

The chain is built from TRBV9 and TRBJ2-7; 9 bases line up with TRBD2. This CDR3 spans 14 amino acids. The junction had 3 bases not matched to a gene; V was cut back by 3 bases and J by 2 bases. Germline lookup yields CDR1 SGDLS and CDR2 YYNGEE. CDR3 in amino acids: CASSGSGRPYEQYF. CDR3 DNA sequence: TGTGCCAGCAGCGGTAGCGGGAGACCCTACGAGCAGTACTTC.

V usage is TRBV18 and J usage is TRBJ2-7; TRBD2 aligns across 7 bases. The CDR3 spans 17 residues. Germline CDR1 and CDR2: KGHSH and LQKENI. The V segment lost 3 bases and the J segment 0 bases; nucleotides outside the gene matches: 11. CDR3 nucleotide sequence: TGTGCCAGCTCACCGACGGTCGGGGGAGGGAGCTCCTACGAGCAGTACTTC. Translating gives CASSPTVGGGSSYEQYF.

V and J are TRBV7-3 and TRBJ2-2; 8 nucleotides line up with TRBD1. The CDR3 spans 17 residues. The junction had 15 bases not matched to a gene; V was cut back by 5 bases and J by 7 bases. Germline V gives CDR1 SGHTA, CDR2 FQGTGA. The DNA of the CDR3 is TGTGCCAGCAGCCCACAAACAGGGGGAGAAAGACACGGGGAGCTGTTTTTT. This encodes CASSPQTGGERHGELFF.

In DNA form, the CDR3 reads TGCAGCGTTGAAGAGACCGGTTGGGGGAATGAGCAGTTCTTC. This gives the protein CSVEETGWGNEQFF. V gene TRBV29-1 combines with J gene TRBJ2-1, with D perhaps given as TRBD1 or TRBD2 (5 bases each). V lost 0 bases, J lost 7 bases, and 13 bases lay in between. The germline gives CDR1 SQVTM, CDR2 ANQGSEA. This CDR3 is built from 14 residues.

The rearrangement links TRBV5-4 to TRBJ1-2; 7 bases fit TRBD1. The CDR3 spans 16 residues. The V and J ends lost 4 bases and 0 bases, in that order; junction bases with no gene match: 9. Germline-derived CDR1 and CDR2 are SGHNT and YYREEE (reference sequence). DNA for the CDR3: TGTGCCAGCAGCCCAGGGGGGGAGGGGGCTAACTATGGCTACACCTTC. The encoded protein is CASSPGGEGANYGYTF.